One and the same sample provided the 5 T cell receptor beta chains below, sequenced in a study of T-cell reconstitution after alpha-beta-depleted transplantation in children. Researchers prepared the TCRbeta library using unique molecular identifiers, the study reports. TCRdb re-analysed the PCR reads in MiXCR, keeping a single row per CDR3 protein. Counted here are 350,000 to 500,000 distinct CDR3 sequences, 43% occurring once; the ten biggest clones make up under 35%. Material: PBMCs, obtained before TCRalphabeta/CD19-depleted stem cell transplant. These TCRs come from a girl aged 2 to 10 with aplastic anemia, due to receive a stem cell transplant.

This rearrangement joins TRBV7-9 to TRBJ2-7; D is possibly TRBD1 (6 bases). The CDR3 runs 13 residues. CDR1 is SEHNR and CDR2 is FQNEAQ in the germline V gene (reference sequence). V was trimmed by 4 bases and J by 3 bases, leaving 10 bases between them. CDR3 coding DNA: TGTGCCAGCAGCTGGGGGCTAGACTACGAGCAGTACTTC. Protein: CASSWGLDYEQYF. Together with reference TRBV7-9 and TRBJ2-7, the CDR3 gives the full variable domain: DTGVSQNPRHKITKRGQNVTFRCDPISEHNRLYWYRQTLGQGPEFLTYFQNEAQLEKSRLLSDRFSAERPKGSFSTLEIQRTEQGDSAMYLCASSWGLDYEQYFGPGTRLTVT.

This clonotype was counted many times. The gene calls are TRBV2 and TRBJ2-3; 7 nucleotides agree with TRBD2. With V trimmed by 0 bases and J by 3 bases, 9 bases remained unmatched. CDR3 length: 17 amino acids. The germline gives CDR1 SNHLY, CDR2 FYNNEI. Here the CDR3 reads CASSEALRGSGTDTQYF. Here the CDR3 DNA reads TGTGCCAGCAGTGAAGCGCTTCGCGGGAGCGGGACAGATACGCAGTATTTT. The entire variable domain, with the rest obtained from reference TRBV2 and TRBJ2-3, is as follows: EPEVTQTPSHQVTQMGQEVILRCVPISNHLYFYWYRQILGQKVEFLVSFYNNEISEKSEIFDDQFSVERPDGSNFTLKIRSTKLEDSAMYFCASSEALRGSGTDTQYFGPGTRLTVL.

DNA of the CDR3: TGTGCCAGCAGTGAAGGGTACCGGACCACTGAAGCTTTCTTT. This sequence encodes CASSEGYRTTEAFF. V gene TRBV6-1 combines with J gene TRBJ1-1; D not resolved. The germline V gene has CDR1 MNHNS and CDR2 SASEGT. The CDR3 contains 14 residues. Trimming removed 1 base from V and 4 bases from J, with 10 bases in between.

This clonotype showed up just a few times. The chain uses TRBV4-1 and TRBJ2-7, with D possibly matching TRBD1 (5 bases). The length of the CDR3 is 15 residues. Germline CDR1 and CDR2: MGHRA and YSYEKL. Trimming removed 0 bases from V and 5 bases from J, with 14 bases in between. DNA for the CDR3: TGCGCCAGCAGCCAAGATGGCAGGGTTTCTGACGAGCAGTACTTC. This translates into CASSQDGRVSDEQYF.

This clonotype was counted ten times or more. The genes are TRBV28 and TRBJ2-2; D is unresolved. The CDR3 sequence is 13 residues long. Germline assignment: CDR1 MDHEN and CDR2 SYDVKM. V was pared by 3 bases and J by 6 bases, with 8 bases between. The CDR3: CASSLSQAGELFF. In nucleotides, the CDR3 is TGTGCCAGCAGTTTGTCGCAGGCCGGGGAGCTGTTTTTT.